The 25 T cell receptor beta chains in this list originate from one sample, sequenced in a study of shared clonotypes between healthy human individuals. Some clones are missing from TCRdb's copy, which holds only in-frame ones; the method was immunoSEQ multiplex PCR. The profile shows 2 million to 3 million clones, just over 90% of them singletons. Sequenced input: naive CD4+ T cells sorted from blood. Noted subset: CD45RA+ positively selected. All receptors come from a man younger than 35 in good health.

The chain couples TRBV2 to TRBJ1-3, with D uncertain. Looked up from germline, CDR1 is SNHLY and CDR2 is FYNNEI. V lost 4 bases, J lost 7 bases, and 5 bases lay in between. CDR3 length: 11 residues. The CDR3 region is CASSGENTIYF. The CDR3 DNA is TGTGCCAGCAGTGGGGAGAACACCATATATTTT.

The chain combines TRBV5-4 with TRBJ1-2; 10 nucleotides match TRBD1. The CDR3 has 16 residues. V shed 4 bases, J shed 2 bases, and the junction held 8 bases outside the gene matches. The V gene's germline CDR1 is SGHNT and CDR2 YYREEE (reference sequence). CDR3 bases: TGTGCCAGCAGCCCGCCGGGACAGGGGATCAACTATGGCTACACCTTC. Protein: CASSPPGQGINYGYTF. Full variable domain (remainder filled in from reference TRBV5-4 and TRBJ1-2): ETGVTQSPTHLIKTRGQQVTLRCSSQSGHNTVSWYQQALGQGPQFIFQYYREEENGRGNFPPRFSGLQFPNYSSELNVNALELDDSALYLCASSPPGQGINYGYTFGSGTRLTVV.

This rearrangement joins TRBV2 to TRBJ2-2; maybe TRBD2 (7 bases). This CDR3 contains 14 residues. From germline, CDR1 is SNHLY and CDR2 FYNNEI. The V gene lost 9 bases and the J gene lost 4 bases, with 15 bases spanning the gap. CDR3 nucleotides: TGTGCCAGTGTCCGGGGGGCGGGCACCGGGGAGCTGTTTTTT. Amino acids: CASVRGAGTGELFF.

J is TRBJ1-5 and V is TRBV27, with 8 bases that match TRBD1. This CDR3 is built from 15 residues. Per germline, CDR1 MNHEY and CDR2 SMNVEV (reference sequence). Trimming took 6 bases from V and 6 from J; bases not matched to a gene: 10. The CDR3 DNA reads TGTGCCAGCAGGGGGGGAACAGGGGGAGGTCAGCCCCAGCATTTT. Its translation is CASRGGTGGGQPQHF.

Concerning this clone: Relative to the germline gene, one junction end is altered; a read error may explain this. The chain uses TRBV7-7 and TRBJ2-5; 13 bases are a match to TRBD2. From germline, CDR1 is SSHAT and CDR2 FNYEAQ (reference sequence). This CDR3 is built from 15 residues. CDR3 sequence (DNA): TGTGCTAGCAGCTTAGGGACTAGCGGGATAGAGACCCAGTACTTC. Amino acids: CASSLGTSGIETQYF.

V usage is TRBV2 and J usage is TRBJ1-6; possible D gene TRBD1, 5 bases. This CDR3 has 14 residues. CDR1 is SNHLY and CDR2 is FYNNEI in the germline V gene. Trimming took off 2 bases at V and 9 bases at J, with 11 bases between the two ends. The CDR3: CASSEFREGSPLHF. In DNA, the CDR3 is TGTGCCAGCAGTGAATTCAGGGAAGGTTCACCCCTCCACTTT.

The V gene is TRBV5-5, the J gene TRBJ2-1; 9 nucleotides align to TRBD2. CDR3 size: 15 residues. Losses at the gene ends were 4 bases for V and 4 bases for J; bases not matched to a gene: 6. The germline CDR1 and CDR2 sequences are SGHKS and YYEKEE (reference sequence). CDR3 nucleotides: TGTGCCAGCAGCGCCCGACTAGCGGATTACAATGAGCAGTTCTTC. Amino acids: CASSARLADYNEQFF.

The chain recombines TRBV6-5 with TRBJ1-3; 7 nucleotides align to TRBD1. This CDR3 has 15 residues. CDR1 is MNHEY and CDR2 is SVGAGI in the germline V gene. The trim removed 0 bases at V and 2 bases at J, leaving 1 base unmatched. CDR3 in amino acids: CASSYSGTAGNTIYF. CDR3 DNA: TGTGCCAGCAGTTACTCCGGGACAGCTGGAAACACCATATATTTT.

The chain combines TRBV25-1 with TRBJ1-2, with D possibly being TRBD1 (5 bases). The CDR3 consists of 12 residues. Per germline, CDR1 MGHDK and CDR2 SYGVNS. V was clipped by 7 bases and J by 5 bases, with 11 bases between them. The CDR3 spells CASTDRAYGYTF. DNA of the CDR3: TGTGCCAGCACAGACAGAGCGTATGGCTACACCTTC.

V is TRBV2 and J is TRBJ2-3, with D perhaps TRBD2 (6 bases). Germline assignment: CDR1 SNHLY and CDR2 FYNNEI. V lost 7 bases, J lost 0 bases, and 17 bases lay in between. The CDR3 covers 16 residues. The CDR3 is CASTAPSSASTDTQYF. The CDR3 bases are TGTGCCAGCACTGCCCCCTCTAGCGCTAGCACAGATACGCAGTATTTT.

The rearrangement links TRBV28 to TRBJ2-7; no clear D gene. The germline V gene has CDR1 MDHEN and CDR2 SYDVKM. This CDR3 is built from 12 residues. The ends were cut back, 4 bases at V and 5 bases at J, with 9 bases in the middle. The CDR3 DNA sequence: TGTGCCAGCAGTTCGAACATGGACGAGCAGTACTTC. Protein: CASSSNMDEQYF.

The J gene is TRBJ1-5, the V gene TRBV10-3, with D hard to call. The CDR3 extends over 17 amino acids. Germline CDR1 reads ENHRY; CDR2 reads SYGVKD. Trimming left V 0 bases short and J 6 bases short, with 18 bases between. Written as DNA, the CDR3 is TGTGCCATCAGTGAGTCCAATCCACCGGGGTCGATTCAGCCCCAGCATTTT. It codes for CAISESNPPGSIQPQHF.

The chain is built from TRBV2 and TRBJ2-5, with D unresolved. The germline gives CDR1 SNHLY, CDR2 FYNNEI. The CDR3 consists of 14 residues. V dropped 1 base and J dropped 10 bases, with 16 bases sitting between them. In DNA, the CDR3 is TGTGCCAGCAGTGAAGTGGTAATGGCCCCCGGCCAGTACTTC. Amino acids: CASSEVVMAPGQYF.

CDR3 DNA sequence: TGTGCCAGCAGGCACCTCCCCGTTAGTACAGATACGCAGTATTTT. The encoded protein is CASRHLPVSTDTQYF. This sequence joins TRBV6-4 and TRBJ2-3; no firm D call. The V gene's germline CDR1 is MRHNA and CDR2 SNTAGT. V was clipped by 6 bases and J by 3 bases, with 16 bases between them. The CDR3 sequence is 15 residues long.

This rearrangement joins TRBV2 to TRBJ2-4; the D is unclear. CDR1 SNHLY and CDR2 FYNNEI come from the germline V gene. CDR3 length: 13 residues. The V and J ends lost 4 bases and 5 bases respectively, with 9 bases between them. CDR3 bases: TGTGCCAGCAGTGGTGACACCCAAAACATTCAGTACTTC. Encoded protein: CASSGDTQNIQYF.

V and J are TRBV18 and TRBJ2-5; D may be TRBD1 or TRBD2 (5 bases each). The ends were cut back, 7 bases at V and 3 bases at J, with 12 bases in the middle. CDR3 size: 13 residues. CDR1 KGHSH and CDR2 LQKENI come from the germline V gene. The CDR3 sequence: CASLRGIEETQYF. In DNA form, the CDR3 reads TGTGCCAGCTTGAGGGGAATCGAAGAGACCCAGTACTTC.

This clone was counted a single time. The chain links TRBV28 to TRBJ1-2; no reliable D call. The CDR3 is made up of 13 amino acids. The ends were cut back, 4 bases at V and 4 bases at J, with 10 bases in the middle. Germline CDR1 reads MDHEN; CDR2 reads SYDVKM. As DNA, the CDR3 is TGTGCCAGCAGTTCCGGCCTGGGCTATGGCTACACCTTC. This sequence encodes CASSSGLGYGYTF.

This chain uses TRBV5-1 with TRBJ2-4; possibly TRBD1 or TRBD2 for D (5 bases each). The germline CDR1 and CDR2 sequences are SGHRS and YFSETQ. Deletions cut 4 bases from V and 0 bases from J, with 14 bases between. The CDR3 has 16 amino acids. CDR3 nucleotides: TGCGCCAGCAGCGCCACCGGGACGGTAGCCAAAAACATTCAGTACTTC. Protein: CASSATGTVAKNIQYF.

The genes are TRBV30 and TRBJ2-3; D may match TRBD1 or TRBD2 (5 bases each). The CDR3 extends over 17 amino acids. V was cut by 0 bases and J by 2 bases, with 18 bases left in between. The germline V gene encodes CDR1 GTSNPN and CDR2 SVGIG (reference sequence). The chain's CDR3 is CAWSVKIPGRHTDTQYF. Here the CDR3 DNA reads TGTGCCTGGAGTGTAAAAATCCCGGGACGGCACACAGATACGCAGTATTTT.

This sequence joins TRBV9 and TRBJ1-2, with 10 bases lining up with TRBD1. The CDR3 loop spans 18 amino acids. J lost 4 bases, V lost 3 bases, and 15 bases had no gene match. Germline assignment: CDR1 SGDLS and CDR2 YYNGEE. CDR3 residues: CASSGAPGQGTLSYGYTF. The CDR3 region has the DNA TGTGCCAGCAGCGGAGCGCCGGGACAGGGGACCTTATCCTATGGCTACACCTTC.

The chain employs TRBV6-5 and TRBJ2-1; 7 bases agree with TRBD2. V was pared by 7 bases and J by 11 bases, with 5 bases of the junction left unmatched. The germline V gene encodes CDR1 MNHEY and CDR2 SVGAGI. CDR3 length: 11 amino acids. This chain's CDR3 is CASKRDSKQFF. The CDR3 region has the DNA TGTGCCAGCAAGCGGGACTCGAAGCAGTTCTTC.

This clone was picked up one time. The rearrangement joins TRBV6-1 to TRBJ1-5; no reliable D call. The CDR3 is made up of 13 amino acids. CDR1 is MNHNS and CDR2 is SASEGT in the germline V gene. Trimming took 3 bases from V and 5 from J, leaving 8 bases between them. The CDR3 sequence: CASSDWSDQPQHF. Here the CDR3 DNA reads TGTGCCAGCAGTGACTGGTCTGATCAGCCCCAGCATTTT.

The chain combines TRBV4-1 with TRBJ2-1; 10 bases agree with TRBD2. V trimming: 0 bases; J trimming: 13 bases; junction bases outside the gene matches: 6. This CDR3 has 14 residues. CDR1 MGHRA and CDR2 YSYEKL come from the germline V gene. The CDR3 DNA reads TGCGCCAGCAGCCAAGACTGGGGACTAGCGAGACAGTTCTTC. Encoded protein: CASSQDWGLARQFF.

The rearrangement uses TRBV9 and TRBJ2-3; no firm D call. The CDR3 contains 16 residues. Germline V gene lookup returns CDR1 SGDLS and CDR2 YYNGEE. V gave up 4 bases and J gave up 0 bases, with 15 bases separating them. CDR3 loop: CASSQLHQTSTDTQYF. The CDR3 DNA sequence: TGTGCCAGCAGCCAATTACACCAAACAAGCACAGATACGCAGTATTTT.

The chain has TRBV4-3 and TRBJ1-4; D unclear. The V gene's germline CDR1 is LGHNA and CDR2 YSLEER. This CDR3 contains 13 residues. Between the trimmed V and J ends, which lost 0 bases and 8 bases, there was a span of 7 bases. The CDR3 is CASSQEPQEKLFF. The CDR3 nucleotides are TGCGCCAGCAGCCAAGAACCGCAAGAAAAACTGTTTTTT.